This T cell receptor beta chain emerged from a study of blood T cells in healthy people across ages. The authors ran a second PCR of roughly 6 to 12 cycles using a sample-barcoded 5' primer and a J-beta primer mix. TCRdb itself ran the 5' RACE reads through MiXCR, one entry per CDR3 protein. The repertoire has roughly 1,500,000 distinct CDR3 sequences, 35% to 45% of them found once; the top ten carry approximately 7.9%. V lost 4 bases and J 6 bases, leaving 16 bases between the germline ends. The germline CDR1 and CDR2 sequences are MRHNA and SNTAGT. CDR3 length equals 15 residues. Sequencing used blood. This chain connects TRBV6-4 to TRBJ2-1; perhaps D is TRBD1 or TRBD2 (5 bases each). This receptor was obtained from a young woman in good health. The CDR3 reads CASSAHLGTLNEQFF. CDR3 bases: TGTGCCAGCAGTGCCCACCTTGGGACCCTCAATGAGCAGTTCTTC.